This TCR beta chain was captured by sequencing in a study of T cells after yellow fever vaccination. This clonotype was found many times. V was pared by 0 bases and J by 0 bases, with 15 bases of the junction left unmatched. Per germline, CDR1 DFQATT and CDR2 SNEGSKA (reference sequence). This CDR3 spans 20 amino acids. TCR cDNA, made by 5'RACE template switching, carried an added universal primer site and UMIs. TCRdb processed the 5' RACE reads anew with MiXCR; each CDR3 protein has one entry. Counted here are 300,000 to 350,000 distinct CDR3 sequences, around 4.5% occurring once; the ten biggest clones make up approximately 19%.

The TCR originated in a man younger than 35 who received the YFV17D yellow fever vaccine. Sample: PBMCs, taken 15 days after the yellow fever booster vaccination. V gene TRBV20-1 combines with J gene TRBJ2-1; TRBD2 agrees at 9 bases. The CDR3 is CSARDVLSSGDIPSYNEQFF. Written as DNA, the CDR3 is TGCAGTGCTAGAGACGTTCTCTCTAGCGGGGATATCCCCTCCTACAATGAGCAGTTCTTC.